The present entry profiles one TCR beta chain with its context. This sample was included in a study of follicular helper T cells after annual influenza vaccination. The time point denotes: 2014-2015 season, 7 days after vaccination. ICOS+CD38+ and ICOS-CD38- fractions were sorted from non-naive CD4+CXCR5+PD-1+ cells. Clones were read by immunoSEQ multiplex PCR, and TCRdb kept only the in-frame ones, dropping some. The data hold 9,300 or so clones, with around 80% observed a single time. The CDR3 has 15 amino acids. J gave up 7 bases and V 5 bases, and 8 bases lay outside the gene matches. Germline CDR1 and CDR2: MNHEY and SVGAGI.

The source was CXCR5+ CD38- circulating T follicular helper cells from blood, collected 7 days after influenza vaccination. As for subset: circulating Tfh, non-naive CD4+CXCR5+PD-1+ (ICOS+CD38+ or ICOS-CD38-). The sequence was collected from an adult who received the influenza vaccine. J is TRBJ1-2 and V is TRBV6-5, with TRBD1 identical over 12 bases. The CDR3 sequence: CASSGPGQGASGYTF. The CDR3, as DNA: TGTGCCAGCAGTGGACCGGGACAGGGGGCCAGTGGCTACACCTTC.